The rows below give T cell receptor beta chains drawn from one sample of a study of Ad26.COV2.S vaccination and SARS-CoV-2 variants. Assay used: immunoSEQ multiplex PCR; TCRdb lists only in-frame clones, some missing. The table includes approximately 480,000 clones, roughly 87% detected once. The sample in question was peripheral blood, obtained in a trial of Ad26.COV2.S vaccine versus placebo. The origin of the receptors is a person aged 18-60 years who received the Ad26.COV2.S COVID-19 vaccine or a placebo. The CDR3 runs from the conserved cysteine through the conserved F or W. The D gene is left open where the match is weak. A row's size may be missing; if present it is once, few, many or a size class.

DNA: TGTGCCACCAGCAGAGTGCGGACCGCGCTCAATGGCTACACCTTC
CDR3: CATSRVRTALNGYTF
D: -
V: TRBV15
J: TRBJ1-2
size: -
length: 15

DNA: TGTGCCAGCAGCCAAGTGTCCCCCGTGGGTACGCAGTATTTT
CDR3: CASSQVSPVGTQYF
D: -
V: TRBV3-1/TRBV3-2
J: TRBJ2-3
size: -
length: 14

DNA: TGCGCCAGCAGCCAAGAAGAGCGTACGGTAGAGAGCTACTACACCTTC
CDR3: CASSQEERTVESYYTF
D: -
V: TRBV4-3
J: TRBJ1-2
size: -
length: 16

DNA: TGTGCCAGTACCGATTATAGCAATCAGCCCCAGCATTTT
CDR3: CASTDYSNQPQHF
D: -
V: TRBV19
J: TRBJ1-5
size: -
length: 13

DNA: TGCGCCAGCAGCTTGGAAGGATCTGGGGCCAACGTCCTGACTTTC
CDR3: CASSLEGSGANVLTF
D: -
V: TRBV5-1
J: TRBJ2-6
size: -
length: 15

DNA: TGTGCCATCAGTGAGTCGATTAGGGCAGTCGAGCAGTACTTC
CDR3: CAISESIRAVEQYF
D: -
V: TRBV10-3
J: TRBJ2-7
size: once
length: 14

DNA: TGTGCCAGCAGCTTGGTGGGCGACGGTGAGCAGTTCTTC
CDR3: CASSLVGDGEQFF
D: -
V: TRBV7-6
J: TRBJ2-1
size: -
length: 13

DNA: TGTGCCAGCAGAATCTCCGGGACGGCTAATGAAAAACTGTTTTTT
CDR3: CASRISGTANEKLFF
D: -
V: TRBV5-6
J: TRBJ1-4
size: -
length: 15

DNA: TGCGCCAGCAGCTACGGGACTATCCCCTACGAGCAGTACTTC
CDR3: CASSYGTIPYEQYF
D: TRBD2
V: TRBV5-1
J: TRBJ2-7
size: -
length: 14

DNA: TGTGCCAGCAGTTTATTATCCGTGAACACTGAAGCTTTCTTT
CDR3: CASSLLSVNTEAFF
D: -
V: TRBV28
J: TRBJ1-1
size: -
length: 14

DNA: TGTGCCAGCAGCTTGGCCCCGGGGATACAGGGGAACTATGGCTACACCTTC
CDR3: CASSLAPGIQGNYGYTF
D: TRBD1
V: TRBV5-6
J: TRBJ1-2
size: -
length: 17

DNA: TGTGCCAGCAGCGTTGGACCCACAGATACGCAGTATTTT
CDR3: CASSVGPTDTQYF
D: -
V: TRBV9
J: TRBJ2-3
size: once
length: 13

DNA: TGTGCCAGCAGCTTATTGGGAGGGGTATCCGGGGCCAACGTCCTGACTTTC
CDR3: CASSLLGGVSGANVLTF
D: TRBD2
V: TRBV11-2
J: TRBJ2-6
size: -
length: 17

DNA: TGTGCCAGCAGCGAGGGGGAAAAGAGCTCCTACGAGCAGTACTTC
CDR3: CASSEGEKSSYEQYF
D: -
V: TRBV21-1
J: TRBJ2-7
size: -
length: 15

DNA: TGTGCCAGCAGCCAGGTAGCGAACCCCCTCGGGTACAATGAGCAGTTCTTC
CDR3: CASSQVANPLGYNEQFF
D: -
V: TRBV7-9
J: TRBJ2-1
size: -
length: 17

DNA: TGCGCCAGCAGCCAAGAATTCGGTTGGGCTAGCGGATACAATGAGCAGTTCTTC
CDR3: CASSQEFGWASGYNEQFF
D: TRBD2
V: TRBV4-3
J: TRBJ2-1
size: once
length: 18

DNA: TGTGCCAGCAGCGCGCCGGACAGGGGGCGAACTGAAGCTTTCTTT
CDR3: CASSAPDRGRTEAFF
D: TRBD1
V: TRBV7-9
J: TRBJ1-1
size: few
length: 15

DNA: TGTGCCAGCAGTTTAACGGGCCCCCGTAATTCACCCCTCCACTTT
CDR3: CASSLTGPRNSPLHF
D: -
V: TRBV28
J: TRBJ1-6
size: once
length: 15

DNA: TGTGCCACTTACAAGGGATATAGCACAGATACGCAGTATTTT
CDR3: CATYKGYSTDTQYF
D: -
V: TRBV10-3
J: TRBJ2-3
size: -
length: 14

DNA: TGTGCCAGCAGCCCGGACATCGGCTACACTGAAGCTTTCTTT
CDR3: CASSPDIGYTEAFF
D: -
V: TRBV11-1
J: TRBJ1-1
size: -
length: 14

DNA: TGTGCCAGCAGCTCCATCGGGACTAGCGGGATGGCTGGGGCCAACGTCCTGACTTTC
CDR3: CASSSIGTSGMAGANVLTF
D: TRBD2
V: TRBV5-8
J: TRBJ2-6
size: -
length: 19

DNA: TGTGCCATTGGGCAGCGCAGGGAGACCCAGTACTTC
CDR3: CAIGQRRETQYF
D: -
V: TRBV28
J: TRBJ2-5
size: -
length: 12

DNA: TGCGCCAGCAGCCAAGTGACCAGTCCCAATGAGCAGTTCTTC
CDR3: CASSQVTSPNEQFF
D: -
V: TRBV4-1
J: TRBJ2-1
size: once
length: 14

DNA: TGTGCCAGCAGCCTTTTCGGGAGGGCCAATGAGCAGTTCTTC
CDR3: CASSLFGRANEQFF
D: TRBD2
V: TRBV3-1/TRBV3-2
J: TRBJ2-1
size: -
length: 14

DNA: TGTGCCAGCAGCCTTAGTCTCACATGGGTCTTGAACACTGAAGCTTTCTTT
CDR3: CASSLSLTWVLNTEAFF
D: -
V: TRBV5-5
J: TRBJ1-1
size: -
length: 17

DNA: TGTGCCATTGACGGACAGACTTACTACGAGCAGTACTTC
CDR3: CAIDGQTYYEQYF
D: -
V: TRBV6-5
J: TRBJ2-7
size: -
length: 13

DNA: TGTGCCAGCAGTTACCCAGGGTTTCGCAGTGATCAGCCCCAGCATTTT
CDR3: CASSYPGFRSDQPQHF
D: -
V: TRBV6-6
J: TRBJ1-5
size: few
length: 16

DNA: TGTGCCAGTACTACTACATACCCCGGGACAGGATGGCTGAACACTGAAGCTTTCTTT
CDR3: CASTTTYPGTGWLNTEAFF
D: TRBD1
V: TRBV19
J: TRBJ1-1
size: once
length: 19

DNA: TGCAGCGTTTTCGGTAGCGGGTCGCACATTCAGTACTTC
CDR3: CSVFGSGSHIQYF
D: TRBD2
V: TRBV29-1
J: TRBJ2-4
size: -
length: 13

DNA: TGCGCCAGCAGCTTGGCTGGGGGCGGCACCGGGGAGCTGTTTTTT
CDR3: CASSLAGGGTGELFF
D: -
V: TRBV5-1
J: TRBJ2-2
size: -
length: 15

DNA: TGTGCCAGCAGTTCGAGACCGGAGGGGGAAATCTATGGCTACACCTTC
CDR3: CASSSRPEGEIYGYTF
D: -
V: TRBV28
J: TRBJ1-2
size: -
length: 16

DNA: TGTGCCAGCAGTTACTCGCGAGCGGCTTCGATCGGGGGTGGGGAGACCCAGTACTTC
CDR3: CASSYSRAASIGGGETQYF
D: -
V: TRBV6-2/TRBV6-3
J: TRBJ2-5
size: -
length: 19

DNA: TGTGCCAGCAGTCTGCAGGGTACCCAGCCCCAGCATTTT
CDR3: CASSLQGTQPQHF
D: -
V: TRBV28
J: TRBJ1-5
size: -
length: 13

DNA: TGCGCCAGCAGCCAGGGACAGACACCACAAGAGACCCAGTACTTC
CDR3: CASSQGQTPQETQYF
D: TRBD1
V: TRBV4-1
J: TRBJ2-5
size: -
length: 15

DNA: TGTGCCAGCAGTTTGCCGGTTGGTGCGCAGTATTTT
CDR3: CASSLPVGAQYF
D: -
V: TRBV28
J: TRBJ2-3
size: once
length: 12

DNA: TGTGCCAGTAGTAATGGGGGCGAGCAGTACTTC
CDR3: CASSNGGEQYF
D: -
V: TRBV19
J: TRBJ2-7
size: -
length: 11

DNA: TGTGCCAGCAGTTTCTTCGTACCGAGCGGGAGGGCCGCACAGTTCTTC
CDR3: CASSFFVPSGRAAQFF
D: TRBD2
V: TRBV28
J: TRBJ2-1
size: -
length: 16

DNA: TGTGCCAGCAGGGGGGGCTATGGCTACACCTTC
CDR3: CASRGGYGYTF
D: -
V: TRBV2
J: TRBJ1-2
size: -
length: 11

DNA: TGTGCCAGCAGTTCCCTGCCCCCGGGGGTCGGTGGGTCAGAGACCCAGTACTTC
CDR3: CASSSLPPGVGGSETQYF
D: -
V: TRBV6-2/TRBV6-3
J: TRBJ2-5
size: -
length: 18